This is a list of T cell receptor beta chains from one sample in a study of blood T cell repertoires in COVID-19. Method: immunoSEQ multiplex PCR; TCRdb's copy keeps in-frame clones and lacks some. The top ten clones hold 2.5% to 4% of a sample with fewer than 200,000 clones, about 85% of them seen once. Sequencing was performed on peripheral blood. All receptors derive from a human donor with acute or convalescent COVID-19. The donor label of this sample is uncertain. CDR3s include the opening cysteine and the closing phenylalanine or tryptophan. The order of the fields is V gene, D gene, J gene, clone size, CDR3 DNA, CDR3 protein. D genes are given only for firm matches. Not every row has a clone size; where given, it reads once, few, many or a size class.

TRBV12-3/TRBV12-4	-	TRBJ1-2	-	TGTGCCAGCAGAGAAGGGACATTGTGGCTGACCTTC	CASREGTLWLTF
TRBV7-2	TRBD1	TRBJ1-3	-	TGTGCCAGCAGCCCGTTTGGGACAGCTCGGGGAACTGGAAACACCATATATTTT	CASSPFGTARGTGNTIYF
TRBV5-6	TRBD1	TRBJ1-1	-	TGTGCCAGCAGCTTACTCGGACAGGGTTCCACTGAAGCTTTCTTT	CASSLLGQGSTEAFF
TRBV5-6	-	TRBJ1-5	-	TGTGCCAGCAGCTTACGGTATAATCAGCCCCAGCATTTT	CASSLRYNQPQHF
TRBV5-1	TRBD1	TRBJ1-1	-	TGCGCCAGCAGCGAGGACAGGGATACTGAAGCTTTCTTT	CASSEDRDTEAFF
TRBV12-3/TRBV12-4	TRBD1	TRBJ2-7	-	TGTGCCAGCAGCCGGACAGGTGCCGAGCAGTACTTC	CASSRTGAEQYF
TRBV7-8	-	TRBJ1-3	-	TGTGCCAGCAGCTTAGTTCTGAGGGACACCATATATTTT	CASSLVLRDTIYF
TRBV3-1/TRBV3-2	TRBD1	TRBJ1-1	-	TGTGCCAGCAGCAGGACAGGGAACACTGAAGCTTTCTTT	CASSRTGNTEAFF
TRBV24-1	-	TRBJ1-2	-	TGTGCCACCAGTGACAGGGAAATTAACTATGGCTACACCTTC	CATSDREINYGYTF
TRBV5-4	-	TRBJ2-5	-	TGTGCCAGCAGCCCCGGGGGGCACTACAAAGAGACCCAGTACTTC	CASSPGGHYKETQYF
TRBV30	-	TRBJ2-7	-	TGTGCCTGGAGTGACGGTTACGAGCAGTACTTC	CAWSDGYEQYF
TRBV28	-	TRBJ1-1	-	TGTGCCAGCAGTTTACGACCCCCGGGGAACACTGAAGCTTTCTTT	CASSLRPPGNTEAFF
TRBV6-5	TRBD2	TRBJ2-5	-	TGTGCCAGCCTGGGGCGGGGGGACCAAGAGACCCAGTACTTC	CASLGRGDQETQYF
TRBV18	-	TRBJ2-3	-	TGTGCCAGCTCCCTGGGGGCGGTCACAGATACGCAGTATTTT	CASSLGAVTDTQYF
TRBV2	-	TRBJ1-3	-	TGTGCCAGCAGTGTGGCAACCTCTGGAAACACCATATATTTT	CASSVATSGNTIYF
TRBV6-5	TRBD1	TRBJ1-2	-	TGTGCCAGCAGTCGGACAGGTTCTCATTATGGCTACACCTTC	CASSRTGSHYGYTF
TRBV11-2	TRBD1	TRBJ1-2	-	TGTGCCAGCAACCCGGGACAGGGGGCGTCTGGCTACACCTTC	CASNPGQGASGYTF
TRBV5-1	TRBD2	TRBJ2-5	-	TGCGCCAGCAGCTTGATAGCGGGGCTTGCGGAGACCCAGTACTTC	CASSLIAGLAETQYF
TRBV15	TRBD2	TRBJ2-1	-	TGTGCCACCAGCAGAAAAGCCGGGACTAGGTACAATGAGCAGTTCTTC	CATSRKAGTRYNEQFF
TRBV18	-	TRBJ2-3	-	TGTGCCAGCTCACCTACACTTACAGGGGATACGCAGTATTTT	CASSPTLTGDTQYF
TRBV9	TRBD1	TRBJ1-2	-	TGTGCCAGCAGCGCAAAGACAGGGGGCGCAGAGTATGGCTACACCTTC	CASSAKTGGAEYGYTF
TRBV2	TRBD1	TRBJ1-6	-	TGTGCCAGCAGGAGGAGGGGGCGAGGGGATAGTAATTCACCCCTCCACTTT	CASRRRGRGDSNSPLHF
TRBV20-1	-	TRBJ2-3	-	TGCAGTGCTAGAGTAACAGATACGCAGTATTTT	CSARVTDTQYF
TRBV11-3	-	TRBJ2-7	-	TGTGCCAGCAGCTTTGCCAGTCTCTCCTACGAGCAGTACTTC	CASSFASLSYEQYF
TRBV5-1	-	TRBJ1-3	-	TGCGCCAGCAGCTTGGCAGGGTACGGAAACACCATATATTTT	CASSLAGYGNTIYF
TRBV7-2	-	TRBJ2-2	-	TGTGCCAGCAGCTTAGTGGGGCCACAGCCCGGGGAGCTGTTTTTT	CASSLVGPQPGELFF
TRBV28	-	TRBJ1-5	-	TGTGCCAGCAGTTTCCCCTCGGCAGGGGGCAATCAGCCCCAGCATTTT	CASSFPSAGGNQPQHF
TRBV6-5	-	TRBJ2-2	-	TGTGCCAGCACAGGACTGAACACCGGGGAGCTGTTTTTT	CASTGLNTGELFF
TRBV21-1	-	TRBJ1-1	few	TGTGCCAGCAGCAAAGCGCTTTTAGACAGATCGAACACTGAAGCTTTCTTT	CASSKALLDRSNTEAFF
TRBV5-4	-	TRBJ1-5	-	TGTGCCAGCAGCCGCCAAGGAGGGAATCAGCCCCAGCATTTT	CASSRQGGNQPQHF
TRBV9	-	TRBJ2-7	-	TGTGCCAGCAGCGTAGATCAGCGTTCCGAGCAGTACTTC	CASSVDQRSEQYF
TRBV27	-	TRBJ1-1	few	TGTGCCAGCCGACCCACCTTGGACAAGAACACTGAAGCTTTCTTT	CASRPTLDKNTEAFF
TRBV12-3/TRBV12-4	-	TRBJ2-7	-	TGTGCCAGCAGTTTAGGGAGTAGGAACGAGCAGTACTTC	CASSLGSRNEQYF
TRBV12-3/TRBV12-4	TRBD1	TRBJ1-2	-	TGTGCCAGCAGGCCGACAGGGCTTGAAGGCTACACCTTC	CASRPTGLEGYTF
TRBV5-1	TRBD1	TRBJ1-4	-	TGCGCCAGCAGCTCGGAGGGGACAGTAGGTGAAAAACTGTTTTTT	CASSSEGTVGEKLFF
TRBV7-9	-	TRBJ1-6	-	TGTGCCAGCAGCCCCGGGGAGGGCTATAATTCACCCCTCCACTTT	CASSPGEGYNSPLHF
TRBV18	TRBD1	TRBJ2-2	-	TGTGCCAGCTCACCCTTTCCGACAGGGAAGGCCGGGGAGCTGTTTTTT	CASSPFPTGKAGELFF
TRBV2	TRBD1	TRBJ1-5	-	TGTGCCAGCAGTGTGGACAGGGGAAGCAATCAGCCCCAGCATTTT	CASSVDRGSNQPQHF
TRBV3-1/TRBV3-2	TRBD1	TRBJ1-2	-	TGTGCCAGCAGCCACCTCACAGGGGCGCGGGGCTACACCTTC	CASSHLTGARGYTF
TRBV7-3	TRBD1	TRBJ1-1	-	TGTGCCAGCAGCCTACAGGGGTACGGCACTGAAGCTTTCTTT	CASSLQGYGTEAFF
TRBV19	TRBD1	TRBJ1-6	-	TGTGCCAGTAGTATAGGGCCCGTCGGACAGGGGAGTTCACCCCTCCACTTT	CASSIGPVGQGSSPLHF
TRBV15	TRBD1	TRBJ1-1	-	TGTGCCACCAGCAGATCCGGGACAGCCTACACTGAAGCTTTCTTT	CATSRSGTAYTEAFF
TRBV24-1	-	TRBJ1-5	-	TGTGCCACCAGTGATTGGGGGGATCAGCCCCAGCATTTT	CATSDWGDQPQHF
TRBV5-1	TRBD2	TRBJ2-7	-	TGCGCCAGCAGCTTAAGCGGGGGATCCTACGAGCAGTACTTC	CASSLSGGSYEQYF
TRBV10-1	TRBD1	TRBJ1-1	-	TGCGCCAGCAGTGCAGATCAGGGGGCTGAAGCTTTCTTT	CASSADQGAEAFF
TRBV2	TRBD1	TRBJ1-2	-	TGTGCCAGCAGTCCCGACAGGGGACTCTATGGCTACACCTTC	CASSPDRGLYGYTF
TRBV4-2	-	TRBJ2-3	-	TGTGCCAGCAGCCAAGATGCGGGGCGCACAGATACGCAGTATTTT	CASSQDAGRTDTQYF
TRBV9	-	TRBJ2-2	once	TGTGCCAGCAGCGTAGCTTTAGCTGGTAGGACCGGGGAGCTGTTTTTT	CASSVALAGRTGELFF
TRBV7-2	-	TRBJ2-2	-	TGTGCCAGCAGCCCCAGGTGGGCGGGGACCGGGGAGCTGTTTTTT	CASSPRWAGTGELFF
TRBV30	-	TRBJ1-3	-	TGTGCCTGGAGTTTCGGGGTTCTCTCTGGAAACACCATATATTTT	CAWSFGVLSGNTIYF
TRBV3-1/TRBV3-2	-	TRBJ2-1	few	TGTGCCAGCCGGGGGGCAGATGAGCAGTTCTTC	CASRGADEQFF
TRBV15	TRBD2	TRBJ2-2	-	TGTGCCACCAGCAGAGAGGGGGGACTAGCGGGGAGAACCGGGGAGCTGTTTTTT	CATSREGGLAGRTGELFF
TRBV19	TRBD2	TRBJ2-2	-	TGTGCCAGTACCCCAAGGGGGACTAGCGCCCCGATCGGGGAGCTGTTTTTT	CASTPRGTSAPIGELFF
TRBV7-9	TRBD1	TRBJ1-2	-	TGTGCCAGCAGCTTAGAGGGGACAGGCTATGGCTACACCTTC	CASSLEGTGYGYTF
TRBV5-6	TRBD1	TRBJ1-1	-	TGTGCCAGCAGCCGCCGGGACAGGGTAGAAGCTTTCTTT	CASSRRDRVEAFF
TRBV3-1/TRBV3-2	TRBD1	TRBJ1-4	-	TGTGCCAGCAGCCACTCAGGGGGCGGGAATGAAAAACTGTTTTTT	CASSHSGGGNEKLFF
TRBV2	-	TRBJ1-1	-	TGTGCCAGCATCGACGGGGGGCTGAACACTGAAGCTTTCTTT	CASIDGGLNTEAFF
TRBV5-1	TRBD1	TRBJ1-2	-	TGCGCCAGCAGCTTGGTAGGACAGGGGAAGAGCTATGGCTACACCTTC	CASSLVGQGKSYGYTF